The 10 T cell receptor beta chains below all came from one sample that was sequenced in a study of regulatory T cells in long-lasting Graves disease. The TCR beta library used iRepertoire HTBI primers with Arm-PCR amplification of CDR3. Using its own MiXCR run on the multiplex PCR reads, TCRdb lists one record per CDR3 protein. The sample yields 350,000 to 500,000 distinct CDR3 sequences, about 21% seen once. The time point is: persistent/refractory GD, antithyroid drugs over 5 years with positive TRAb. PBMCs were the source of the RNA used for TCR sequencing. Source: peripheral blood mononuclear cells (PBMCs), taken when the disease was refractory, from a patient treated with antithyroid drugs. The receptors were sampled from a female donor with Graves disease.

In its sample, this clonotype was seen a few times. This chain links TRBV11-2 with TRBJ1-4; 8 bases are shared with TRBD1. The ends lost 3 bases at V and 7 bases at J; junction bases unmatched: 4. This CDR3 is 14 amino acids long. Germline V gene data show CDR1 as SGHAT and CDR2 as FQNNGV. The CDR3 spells CASSLGGQGEKLFF. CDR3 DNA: TGTGCCAGCAGCTTGGGAGGACAGGGTGAAAAACTGTTTTTT.

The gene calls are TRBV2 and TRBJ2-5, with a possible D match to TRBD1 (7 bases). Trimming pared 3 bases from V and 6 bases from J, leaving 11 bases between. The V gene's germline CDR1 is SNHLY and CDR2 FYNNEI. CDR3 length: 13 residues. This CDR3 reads CASSEAGGKTQYF. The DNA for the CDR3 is TGTGCCAGCAGTGAGGCAGGGGGGAAGACCCAGTACTTC.

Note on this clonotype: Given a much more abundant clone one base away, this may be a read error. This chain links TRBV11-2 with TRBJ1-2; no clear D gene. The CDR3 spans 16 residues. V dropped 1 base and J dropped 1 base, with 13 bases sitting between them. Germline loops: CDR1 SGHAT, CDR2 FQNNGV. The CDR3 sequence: CASSLGWSASNYGYTF. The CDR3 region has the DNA TGTGCCAGCAGCTTAGGTTGGAGTGCCAGTAACTATGGCTACACCTTC.

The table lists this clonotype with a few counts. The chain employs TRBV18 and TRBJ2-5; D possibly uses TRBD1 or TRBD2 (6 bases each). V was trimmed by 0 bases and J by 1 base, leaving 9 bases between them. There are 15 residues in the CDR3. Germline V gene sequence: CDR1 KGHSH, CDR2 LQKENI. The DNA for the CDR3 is TGTGCCAGCTCACCACCGGAGGGGGGCCAAGAGACCCAGTACTTC. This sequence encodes CASSPPEGGQETQYF.

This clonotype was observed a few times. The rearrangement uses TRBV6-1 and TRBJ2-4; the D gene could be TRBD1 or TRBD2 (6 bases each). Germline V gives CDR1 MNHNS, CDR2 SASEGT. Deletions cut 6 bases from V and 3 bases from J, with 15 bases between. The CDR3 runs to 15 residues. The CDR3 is CASRTWGAGKNIQYF. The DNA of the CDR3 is TGTGCCAGCAGAACGTGGGGGGCGGGCAAAAACATTCAGTACTTC.

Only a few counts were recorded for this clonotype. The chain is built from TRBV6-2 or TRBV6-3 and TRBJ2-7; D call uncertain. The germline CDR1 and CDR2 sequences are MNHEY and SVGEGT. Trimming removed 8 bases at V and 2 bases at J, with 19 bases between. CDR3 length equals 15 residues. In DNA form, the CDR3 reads TGTGCCAGCCCCGATCTAGACTCACCGACCTACGAGCAGTACTTC. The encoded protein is CASPDLDSPTYEQYF.

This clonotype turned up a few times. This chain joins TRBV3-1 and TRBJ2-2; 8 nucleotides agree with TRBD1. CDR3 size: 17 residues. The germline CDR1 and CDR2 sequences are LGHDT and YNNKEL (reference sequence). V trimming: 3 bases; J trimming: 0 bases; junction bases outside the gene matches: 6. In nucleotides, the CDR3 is TGTGCCAGCAGCCAGAGACAGGGGACTTCGAACACCGGGGAGCTGTTTTTT. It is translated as CASSQRQGTSNTGELFF.

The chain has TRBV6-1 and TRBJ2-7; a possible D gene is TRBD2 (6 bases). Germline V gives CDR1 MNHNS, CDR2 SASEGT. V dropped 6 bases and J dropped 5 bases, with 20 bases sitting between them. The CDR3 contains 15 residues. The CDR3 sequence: CASSLRGTPPHEQYF. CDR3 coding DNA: TGTGCCAGCAGCCTGCGCGGGACTCCACCCCACGAGCAGTACTTC.

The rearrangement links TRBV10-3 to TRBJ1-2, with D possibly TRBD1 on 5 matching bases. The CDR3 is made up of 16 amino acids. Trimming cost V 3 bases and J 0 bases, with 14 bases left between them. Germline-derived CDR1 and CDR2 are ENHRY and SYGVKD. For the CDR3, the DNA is TGTGCCATCAGTGAAGAAGAGACAGACACTAACTATGGCTACACCTTC. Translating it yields CAISEEETDTNYGYTF.

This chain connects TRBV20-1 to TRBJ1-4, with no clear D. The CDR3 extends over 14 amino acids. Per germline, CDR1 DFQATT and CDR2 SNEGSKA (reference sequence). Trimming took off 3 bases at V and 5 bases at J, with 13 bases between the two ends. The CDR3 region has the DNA TGCAGTGCTAGTAATCGGACGGCCAATGAAAAACTGTTTTTT. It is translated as CSASNRTANEKLFF.